The table lists the clone carrying this T cell receptor beta chain with a few counts. The CDR3 runs to 15 residues. The germline V gene has CDR1 SGDLS and CDR2 YYNGEE. The germline V and J ends were trimmed by 0 bases and 3 bases, with 10 bases remaining between them. The PCR was carried out with 60 Vbeta primers and 13 Jbeta primers. The table came from immunoSEQ multiplex PCR; TCRdb's copy has only in-frame clones and leaves some out. The sample consists of around 110,000 clones, over 65% of them appearing once. These data originate in a study of cytomegalovirus exposure and HLA in healthy donors. Study-wide background: Of the donors genotyped, several hundred in all, 75% to 85% fell in the Caucasian-associated ancestry cluster.

The genes are TRBV9 and TRBJ1-5; D might be TRBD1 (5 bases). The receptor was derived from a woman aged 30 to 39 in good health and CMV-seronegative. Sequenced sample: PBMCs. As DNA, the CDR3 is TGTGCCAGCAGCGTAGGAGGAGGGGACAATCAGCCCCAGCATTTT. Amino acids: CASSVGGGDNQPQHF.